This T cell receptor beta chain originates from a study of blood T cells in healthy people across ages. Notes on the study in general: Diversity estimated from one million T cells was considered an underestimate.

A second PCR, run for roughly 7 to 12 cycles, used a sample-barcoded 5' primer plus a J-beta primer mix. The template-switch adaptor was a 5' adaptor with 12 random nucleotides. It tagged each cDNA molecule. TCRdb ran MiXCR on the 5' RACE reads and lists one entry per CDR3 protein. The sample holds roughly 1.4 million distinct CDR3 sequences, around 59% seen once. There are a few counts of this clonotype. Its antigen is as yet unknown. The CDR3 runs 14 residues. V shed 5 bases and J shed 10 bases, with 17 bases lying between them. This rearrangement joins TRBV12-3 or TRBV12-4 to TRBJ1-4; no clear D gene. Specimen: blood. This sequence was found in a man younger than 35 in good health. The chain's CDR3 is CASSLPEDPGKLFF. The CDR3 bases are TGTGCCAGCAGTCTTCCAGAAGACCCGGGAAAACTGTTTTTT.